This is a list of T cell receptor beta chains from one sample in a study of shared clonotypes between healthy human individuals. Libraries were prepared by immunoSEQ multiplex PCR; TCRdb keeps only in-frame clonotypes and omits some of them. The sample yields 2 million to 2.5 million clones, approximately 90% seen once. The sample taken for sequencing was naive CD4+ T cells from PBMCs. The receptors were gathered from a man in his late teens or twenties in good health. Some clones in this sample may be carry-over from other donors' samples. CDR3s include the opening cysteine and the closing phenylalanine or tryptophan. The D gene is left open where the match is weak. Clone size is shown for a subset of rows, as once, few, many or a class of expanded clone.

d_call: NA
clone_size: NA
v_call: TRBV28
j_call: TRBJ2-7
cdr3_nt: TGTGCCAGCAGTGTACCCGGGACGGGGAACTACGAGCAGTACTTC
cdr3_aa: CASSVPGTGNYEQYF

d_call: NA
clone_size: NA
v_call: TRBV28
j_call: TRBJ1-3
cdr3_nt: TGTGCCAGCAGTTTGGGGGGAGGGCCCGGGAACACCATATATTTT
cdr3_aa: CASSLGGGPGNTIYF

d_call: NA
clone_size: once
v_call: TRBV29-1
j_call: TRBJ2-7
cdr3_nt: TGCAGTGCCGGGGGGACACCCTACGAGCAGTACTTC
cdr3_aa: CSAGGTPYEQYF

d_call: NA
clone_size: NA
v_call: TRBV30
j_call: TRBJ2-5
cdr3_nt: TGTGCCTGGAGCGGGTGGGGGCCTCAAGAGACCCAGTACTTC
cdr3_aa: CAWSGWGPQETQYF

d_call: TRBD2
clone_size: NA
v_call: TRBV5-1
j_call: TRBJ2-1
cdr3_nt: TGCGCCAGCAGCCAAGGACTAGCGGGAGGGGCAAATGAGCAGTTCTTC
cdr3_aa: CASSQGLAGGANEQFF

d_call: NA
clone_size: NA
v_call: TRBV28
j_call: TRBJ1-1
cdr3_nt: TGTGCCAGCAGAAGGGGGGACACCGACACTGAAGCTTTCTTT
cdr3_aa: CASRRGDTDTEAFF

d_call: NA
clone_size: once
v_call: TRBV27
j_call: TRBJ2-7
cdr3_nt: TGTGCCAGCAGAGGGGTTTTATGGGACGAGCAGTACTTC
cdr3_aa: CASRGVLWDEQYF

d_call: TRBD1
clone_size: once
v_call: TRBV5-1
j_call: TRBJ2-1
cdr3_nt: TGCGCCAGCAGCTCACAGACAGGGCCCACCTACAATGAGCAGTTCTTC
cdr3_aa: CASSSQTGPTYNEQFF

d_call: NA
clone_size: NA
v_call: TRBV6-4
j_call: TRBJ2-5
cdr3_nt: TGTGCCAGCAGTGACATGTGGGACACCGGAGAGACCCAGTACTTC
cdr3_aa: CASSDMWDTGETQYF

d_call: TRBD1
clone_size: NA
v_call: TRBV19
j_call: TRBJ1-2
cdr3_nt: TGTGCCAGTAGTAGGGGGGGACAGCACTATGGCTACACCTTC
cdr3_aa: CASSRGGQHYGYTF

d_call: TRBD1
clone_size: NA
v_call: TRBV5-4
j_call: TRBJ2-7
cdr3_nt: TGTGCCAGCAGCTTGGCCGTGCCAGGGGGCTTCGAGCAGTACTTC
cdr3_aa: CASSLAVPGGFEQYF

d_call: NA
clone_size: NA
v_call: TRBV11-1
j_call: TRBJ2-5
cdr3_nt: TGTGCCAGCAGCCCAGAGCAGGCTAGAGGAGAGACCCAGTACTTC
cdr3_aa: CASSPEQARGETQYF

d_call: TRBD1
clone_size: NA
v_call: TRBV6-5
j_call: TRBJ1-1
cdr3_nt: TGTGCCATCAGTGCACAGGGGAGTACTGAAGCTTTCTTT
cdr3_aa: CAISAQGSTEAFF

d_call: NA
clone_size: NA
v_call: TRBV6-5
j_call: TRBJ1-5
cdr3_nt: TGTGCCAGCAGTTCCCCCCGCGGAGGCAATCAGCCCCAGCATTTT
cdr3_aa: CASSSPRGGNQPQHF